These 13 T cell receptor beta chains share one sample of origin, sequenced in a study of blood T cell repertoires in COVID-19. Only in-frame clones appear in the TCRdb table, and some are missing; sequencing was by immunoSEQ multiplex PCR. The repertoire holds 90,000 to 140,000 clones, with roughly four fifths as singletons. Sequenced material: peripheral blood. The receptors were gathered from a woman in her sixties or seventies with acute or convalescent COVID-19.

The chain has TRBV2 and TRBJ1-5; no definite D call. The CDR3 runs to 15 residues. From germline, CDR1 is SNHLY and CDR2 FYNNEI. V lost 7 bases and J 2 bases, leaving 15 bases between the germline ends. The CDR3 sequence is CASKGRDVGNQPQHF. The CDR3 bases are TGTGCCAGCAAAGGGAGAGATGTCGGCAATCAGCCCCAGCATTTT. Full variable domain (outside the CDR3, taken from reference TRBV2 and TRBJ1-5): EPEVTQTPSHQVTQMGQEVILRCVPISNHLYFYWYRQILGQKVEFLVSFYNNEISEKSEIFDDQFSVERPDGSNFTLKIRSTKLEDSAMYFCASKGRDVGNQPQHFGDGTRLSIL.

The rearrangement joins TRBV11-2 to TRBJ2-3, with 7 bases identical to TRBD2. Germline-derived CDR1 and CDR2 are SGHAT and FQNNGV. The J segment lost 3 bases and the V segment lost 3 bases, leaving 6 bases of the junction unmatched. The CDR3 spans 15 residues. The CDR3: CASSLLLAKTDTQYF. CDR3 DNA sequence: TGTGCCAGCAGCTTGCTACTAGCGAAAACAGATACGCAGTATTTT.

This sequence joins TRBV2 and TRBJ1-2; D is uncertain. Trimming removed 11 bases from V and 1 base from J, with 11 bases in between. The CDR3 has 12 amino acids. CDR1 is SNHLY, CDR2 FYNNEI, per germline. CDR3 coding DNA: TGTGCCGGTTCGACAAGTAACTATGGCTACACCTTC. The encoded protein is CAGSTSNYGYTF.

The chain carries TRBV9 and TRBJ2-1, with 10 bases aligning to TRBD2. After removal of 3 bases from V and 5 bases from J, the junction contained 2 bases not matched to a gene. This CDR3 has 14 amino acids. CDR1 is SGDLS and CDR2 is YYNGEE in the germline V gene. CDR3 sequence: CASSASGSNNEQFF. CDR3 nucleotides: TGTGCCAGCAGCGCTAGCGGGAGCAACAATGAGCAGTTCTTC. Looking up the rest from reference TRBV9 and TRBJ2-1 gives the full variable domain: DSGVTQTPKHLITATGQRVTLRCSPRSGDLSVYWYQQSLDQGLQFLIQYYNGEERAKGNILERFSAQQFPDLHSELNLSSLELGDSALYFCASSASGSNNEQFFGPGTRLTVL.

This clone was counted only a few times. This chain uses TRBV28 with TRBJ1-2, with a weak D call TRBD1 (5 bases). The germline V gene encodes CDR1 MDHEN and CDR2 SYDVKM. V was cut by 5 bases and J by 4 bases, with 14 bases left in between. The length of the CDR3 is 14 residues. CDR3 region: CASSQGQWIYGYTF. CDR3 nucleotides: TGTGCCAGCAGTCAGGGCCAATGGATCTATGGCTACACCTTC.

The genes are TRBV9 and TRBJ2-1; 8 positions match TRBD2. CDR1 is SGDLS and CDR2 is YYNGEE in the germline V gene. The V and J ends lost 7 bases and 0 bases, in that order; junction bases with no gene match: 0. The CDR3 runs 13 residues. This CDR3 is CASAGGSYNEQFF. CDR3 sequence (DNA): TGTGCCAGCGCGGGGGGCTCCTACAATGAGCAGTTCTTC.

This chain uses TRBV4-3 with TRBJ1-1; perhaps TRBD1 as D (5 bases). The CDR3 is made up of 15 amino acids. The V end was cut by 0 bases, the J end by 0 bases, with 8 bases between. CDR1 and CDR2 (germline): LGHNA, YSLEER. The CDR3 here is CASSQDRRVNTEAFF. The CDR3 region has the DNA TGCGCCAGCAGCCAAGATCGCAGGGTGAACACTGAAGCTTTCTTT.

The gene calls are TRBV5-1 and TRBJ1-3; 7 nucleotides line up with TRBD1. J lost 0 bases, V lost 3 bases, and 9 bases had no gene match. This CDR3 is built from 17 residues. The germline V gene encodes CDR1 SGHRS and CDR2 YFSETQ. CDR3 loop: CASSSSGTARSGNTIYF. As DNA, the CDR3 is TGCGCCAGCAGCTCCTCCGGGACAGCCCGCTCTGGAAACACCATATATTTT. Filled out from reference TRBV5-1 and TRBJ1-3, the complete variable domain reads KAGVTQTPRYLIKTRGQQVTLSCSPISGHRSVSWYQQTPGQGLQFLFEYFSETQRNKGNFPGRFSGRQFSNSRSEMNVSTLELGDSALYLCASSSSGTARSGNTIYFGEGSWLTVV.

V usage is TRBV20-1 and J usage is TRBJ2-3; no clear D gene. Germline CDR1 DFQATT, CDR2 SNEGSKA (reference sequence). With 6 bases removed from V and 6 bases from J, the gap between germline ends came to 10 bases. The CDR3 consists of 11 residues. The CDR3 sequence: CSAPSRDTQYF. CDR3 sequence (DNA): TGCAGTGCGCCCTCACGGGATACGCAGTATTTT.

This chain joins TRBV14 and TRBJ1-2; tentative D call: TRBD1 (5 bases). Germline V gene data show CDR1 as SGHDN and CDR2 as FVKESK. V was cut by 5 bases and J by 2 bases, with 15 bases left in between. This CDR3 region has 15 residues. CDR3 nucleotides: TGTGCCAGCAGCTTAAGGGCAGGGTGGAACTATGGCTACACCTTC. Its protein is CASSLRAGWNYGYTF.

By share of the sample, this clone is medium-sized (0.01 to 0.1%). The chain is built from TRBV6-2 or TRBV6-3 and TRBJ2-7; D is uncertain. The length of the CDR3 is 13 residues. Germline loops: CDR1 MNHEY, CDR2 SVGEGT. Trimming left V 2 bases short and J 0 bases short, with 5 bases between. The CDR3 loop is CASSYLPSYEQYF. CDR3 DNA sequence: TGTGCCAGCAGTTACCTCCCCTCCTACGAGCAGTACTTC.

This clone was counted only a few times. This rearrangement joins TRBV19 to TRBJ1-4; the D gene is possibly TRBD1 (6 bases). This CDR3 is 15 amino acids long. Germline V gene sequence: CDR1 LNHDA, CDR2 SQIVND (reference sequence). V was trimmed by 10 bases and J by 3 bases, leaving 18 bases between them. Here the CDR3 DNA reads TGTGCCACCCAGGGAGCGGACAGCTCTAATGAAAAACTGTTTTTT. Translated, it gives CATQGADSSNEKLFF.

The V gene is TRBV4-1, the J gene TRBJ2-2; D is possibly TRBD2 (6 bases). This CDR3 spans 16 amino acids. V was shortened by 4 bases and J by 0 bases, with 12 bases between the two germline ends. The V gene's germline CDR1 is MGHRA and CDR2 YSYEKL. CDR3 coding DNA: TGCGCCAGCAGCCCCTCGCGGGGTTCGAACACCGGGGAGCTGTTTTTT. This sequence encodes CASSPSRGSNTGELFF.